This T cell receptor beta chain emerged from a study of technical replicates of blood from a handful of donors. TCRdb keeps only in-frame clones here, not all; method: immunoSEQ multiplex PCR. The sample has more than 90,000 clones; 96% are singletons. The CDR3 is 11 amino acids. Germline loops: CDR1 GTSNPN, CDR2 SVGIG (reference sequence). V lost 2 bases, J lost 5 bases, and 6 bases lay in between. The chain couples TRBV30 to TRBJ1-1, with D uncertain. Sample: T cells isolated from PBMCs. The sequence came from a human donor in good health. The CDR3 here is CAWSPTTEAFF. CDR3 in DNA: TGTGCCTGGAGTCCCACAACTGAAGCTTTCTTT.